What follows are 21 T cell receptor beta chains derived from one specimen sequenced in a study of blood T cell repertoires in COVID-19. Using immunoSEQ multiplex PCR, the repertoire was profiled, and TCRdb retains in-frame clones only, with some absent. The data show 29,000 or so clones, with about four fifths seen just once and 8.5% to 10% held by the top ten. Sample: peripheral blood. These receptors were collected from a man at least 80 years old with active COVID-19.

The chain combines TRBV4-1 with TRBJ1-1, with D perhaps TRBD1 (6 bases). Germline CDR1 MGHRA, CDR2 YSYEKL. The CDR3 consists of 18 residues. Between the trimmed V and J ends, which lost 0 bases and 0 bases, there was a span of 17 bases. As DNA, the CDR3 is TGCGCCAGCAGCCAAGATCTAAGAAGGGGGAACATGAACACTGAAGCTTTCTTT. It codes for CASSQDLRRGNMNTEAFF.

This clone turned up a few times. The CDR3 here is CASDPEGPYLSNQPQHF. CDR3 coding DNA: TGTGCCAGCGACCCAGAGGGCCCGTATCTTAGCAATCAGCCCCAGCATTTT. The rearrangement uses TRBV19 and TRBJ1-5, with no clear D. Germline CDR1 and CDR2: LNHDA and SQIVND (reference sequence). CDR3 length: 17 residues. V shed 9 bases and J shed 0 bases, with 21 bases lying between them.

V and J are TRBV30 and TRBJ1-5; possible D gene TRBD1, 5 bases. Germline V gene lookup returns CDR1 GTSNPN and CDR2 SVGIG (reference sequence). CDR3 size: 16 residues. V was pared by 0 bases and J by 5 bases, with 17 bases between. CDR3: CAWSVSGGTRDQPQHF. The CDR3, as DNA: TGTGCCTGGAGTGTAAGTGGGGGGACCAGAGATCAGCCCCAGCATTTT.

The CDR3 DNA reads as TGTGCCAGCAGCTCGCGGACAGGGAGCTATGGCTACACCTTC. Residues: CASSSRTGSYGYTF. The rearrangement uses TRBV7-9 and TRBJ1-2, with 8 bases that match TRBD1. This CDR3 spans 14 amino acids. V gave up 4 bases and J gave up 4 bases; unmatched junction bases: 5. Per the germline V gene, CDR1 is SEHNR and CDR2 is FQNEAQ (reference sequence).

This chain links TRBV6-5 with TRBJ1-5; 8 bases are shared with TRBD1. Germline V gene sequence: CDR1 MNHEY, CDR2 SVGAGI. Trimming removed 6 bases from V and 4 bases from J; junction bases left unmatched: 8. This CDR3 has 15 amino acids. This CDR3 reads CASRAGQGTNQPQHF. The CDR3, as DNA: TGTGCCAGCAGGGCCGGACAGGGAACTAATCAGCCCCAGCATTTT.

The chain couples TRBV7-3 to TRBJ2-3, with TRBD2 matching 8 bases. V was pared by 5 bases and J by 6 bases, with 19 bases of the junction left unmatched. Germline-derived CDR1 and CDR2 are SGHTA and FQGTGA. This CDR3 is built from 18 residues. The CDR3 DNA follows: TGTGCCAGCAGCAAATATCCCCCTCCGGGGGGGAATGGGGATACGCAGTATTTT. Encoded protein: CASSKYPPPGGNGDTQYF.

The V call is TRBV30, the J call TRBJ1-1; D possibly corresponds to TRBD1 (5 bases). The CDR3 covers 13 residues. CDR1 is GTSNPN and CDR2 is SVGIG in the germline V gene (reference sequence). Trimming cost V 5 bases and J 4 bases, with 14 bases left between them. The chain's CDR3 is CAWVRAGGTEAFF. CDR3 sequence (DNA): TGTGCCTGGGTGCGGGCGGGGGGCACTGAAGCTTTCTTT.

Only one count was recorded for this clone. The genes are TRBV5-1 and TRBJ1-1, with 9 bases identical to TRBD1. Germline CDR1 reads SGHRS; CDR2 reads YFSETQ. Germline trimming cut 3 bases from V and 4 bases from J; bases unmatched to any gene: 4. This CDR3 spans 14 amino acids. The CDR3 DNA sequence: TGCGCCAGCAGCTACGCGACAGGGGGCACTGAAGCTTTCTTT. It is translated as CASSYATGGTEAFF.

CDR3 DNA: TGTGCCAGCAGCCGCAGCCAGGTGGTCCCGAGCGGCTACACCTTC. Encoded protein: CASSRSQVVPSGYTF. The chain couples TRBV7-9 to TRBJ1-2; D is undetermined. V dropped 5 bases and J dropped 8 bases, with 21 bases sitting between them. Germline V gene lookup returns CDR1 SEHNR and CDR2 FQNEAQ (reference sequence). This CDR3 has 15 amino acids.

The chain is built from TRBV19 and TRBJ2-7, with a tentative D call TRBD2 (6 bases). Per the germline V gene, CDR1 is LNHDA and CDR2 is SQIVND (reference sequence). The CDR3 runs to 13 residues. V lost 6 bases, J lost 5 bases, and 14 bases lay in between. In DNA, the CDR3 is TGTGCCAGTAGCCGCGAGGGAGGTGACGAGCAGTACTTC. Residues: CASSREGGDEQYF.

This chain connects TRBV19 to TRBJ1-1; D is possibly TRBD1 (6 bases). The CDR3 runs to 14 residues. Germline CDR1 reads LNHDA; CDR2 reads SQIVND (reference sequence). V was clipped by 6 bases and J by 3 bases, with 14 bases between them. CDR3 residues: CASRVRTVHTEAFF. Here the CDR3 DNA reads TGTGCCAGTAGGGTAAGGACAGTCCACACTGAAGCTTTCTTT.

The chain employs TRBV3-1 (or the pseudogene TRBV3-2) and TRBJ1-6; a weak D match, TRBD1 (6 bases). The germline V gene has CDR1 LGHDT and CDR2 YNNKEL (reference sequence). V dropped 4 bases and J dropped 0 bases, with 10 bases sitting between them. This CDR3 has 16 residues. The CDR3 region is CASSRTGSSYNSPLHF. CDR3 nucleotide sequence: TGTGCCAGCAGCCGAACAGGGAGCTCCTATAATTCACCCCTCCACTTT.

The chain is built from TRBV19 and TRBJ2-1, with 8 bases fitting TRBD2. J was trimmed by 4 bases and V by 5 bases; bases with no gene match: 13. Germline V CDR1 and CDR2: LNHDA, SQIVND (reference sequence). This CDR3 is built from 17 residues. CDR3 sequence (DNA): TGTGCCAGTAGTTCCCGAATAACTAGCGGAGCTTACAATGAGCAGTTCTTC. Its translation: CASSSRITSGAYNEQFF.

This rearrangement joins TRBV5-1 to TRBJ2-5, with D perhaps TRBD1 (6 bases). The CDR3 is 14 residues long. Germline values: CDR1 SGHRS, CDR2 YFSETQ. Trimming removed 2 bases at V and 3 bases at J, with 11 bases between. The CDR3 loop reads CASSLAGVEETQYF. The CDR3 nucleotides read TGCGCCAGCAGCTTAGCAGGGGTGGAAGAGACCCAGTACTTC. Full variable domain (outside the CDR3, taken from reference TRBV5-1 and TRBJ2-5): KAGVTQTPRYLIKTRGQQVTLSCSPISGHRSVSWYQQTPGQGLQFLFEYFSETQRNKGNFPGRFSGRQFSNSRSEMNVSTLELGDSALYLCASSLAGVEETQYFGPGTRLLVL.

This rearrangement joins TRBV2 to TRBJ2-5; 11 bases align to TRBD2. With 11 bases clipped from V and 5 bases from J, the junction kept 10 bases outside the gene matches. The CDR3 is 14 amino acids. The germline V gene encodes CDR1 SNHLY and CDR2 FYNNEI. CDR3 region: CAGSLAGGRETQYF. The DNA for the CDR3 is TGTGCCGGATCTTTAGCGGGGGGGCGGGAGACCCAGTACTTC.

Turning to this clone: The junction departs from the called germline gene at one end, perhaps through a read error. The chain carries TRBV12-5 and TRBJ2-2, with D unresolved. This CDR3 is built from 13 residues. Germline CDR1 reads LGHNT; CDR2 reads FRNRAP. As DNA, the CDR3 is TGTGCTAGTGGTTTAGTGAACTCCGGGGAGCTGTTTTTT. It specifies CASGLVNSGELFF.

For the CDR3, the DNA is TGTGCCAGCAATCCCGGAGAGACCCAGTACTTC. The encoded protein is CASNPGETQYF. The chain links TRBV2 to TRBJ2-5; D is uncertain. Trimming pared 7 bases from V and 4 bases from J, leaving 7 bases between. The germline CDR1 and CDR2 sequences are SNHLY and FYNNEI. The CDR3 consists of 11 residues.

The rearrangement links TRBV4-1 to TRBJ2-1; TRBD1 agrees at 8 bases. CDR1 MGHRA and CDR2 YSYEKL come from the germline V gene. The CDR3 has 14 amino acids. The V and J ends lost 4 bases and 7 bases, in that order; junction bases with no gene match: 6. CDR3 bases: TGCGCCAGCAGCCCAGACAGGGGAAAGAATGAGCAGTTCTTC. Protein product: CASSPDRGKNEQFF.

The rearrangement joins TRBV6-1 to TRBJ1-2; 9 bases are a match to TRBD1. Trimming at V came to 4 bases and at J to 4 bases, leaving 10 bases not matched to a gene. Germline assignment: CDR1 MNHNS and CDR2 SASEGT. The CDR3 runs to 16 residues. CDR3 sequence (DNA): TGTGCCAGCAGTGCAAACCTCCCGGGACAGGGCTATGGCTACACCTTC. Its translation is CASSANLPGQGYGYTF.

This chain connects TRBV30 to TRBJ2-2, with D possibly matching TRBD2 (5 bases). Trimming removed 5 bases from V and 4 bases from J, with 17 bases in between. CDR1 and CDR2 (germline): GTSNPN, SVGIG (reference sequence). This CDR3 comprises 15 residues. The CDR3 region is CAWGLVGIGTGELFF. CDR3 coding DNA: TGTGCCTGGGGGCTTGTCGGGATTGGCACCGGGGAGCTGTTTTTT. The variable domain in full, completed from reference TRBV30 and TRBJ2-2, reads SQTIHQWPATLVQPVGSPLSLECTVEGTSNPNLYWYRQAAGRGLQLLFYSVGIGQISSEVPQNLSASRPQDRQFILSSKKLLLSDSGFYLCAWGLVGIGTGELFFGEGSRLTVL.

V gene TRBV27 combines with J gene TRBJ2-7; D perhaps matches TRBD1 (6 bases). Germline V gene sequence: CDR1 MNHEY, CDR2 SMNVEV (reference sequence). The CDR3 runs to 15 residues. With 2 bases removed from V and 5 bases from J, the gap between germline ends came to 16 bases. CDR3 residues: CASSLGWGRGDEQYF. As DNA, the CDR3 is TGTGCCAGCAGTTTAGGGTGGGGGCGAGGGGACGAGCAGTACTTC.